This paragraph covers one T cell receptor beta chain sequence. Its antigen is undetermined. Treatment for every participant with HIV took place in the United States. The germline V and J ends were trimmed by 2 bases and 4 bases, with 9 bases remaining between them. In germline, CDR1 is GTSNPN, CDR2 SVGIG (reference sequence). The CDR3 contains 12 residues. The data belong to a study of long-term antiretroviral therapy in people with HIV. Findings of the study overall: Blood dates from the mid-2000s to the late 2010s, possibly under older ART regimens. Post-treatment diversity went higher with ART but stayed below transplant donor controls.

The libraries were made with immunoSEQ v3.0 at survey level. Clones were sequenced by immunoSEQ multiplex PCR, and TCRdb holds only the in-frame ones, with some missing. Here the sample spans approximately 24,000 clones, approximately 80% being singletons. This rearrangement joins TRBV30 to TRBJ2-7; a weak D match, TRBD2 (5 bases). This receptor was identified in a man in his thirties or forties with HIV. The sample in question was unsorted PBMCs, obtained 5.9 years after starting antiretroviral therapy. DNA of the CDR3: TGTGCCTGGAGTAGAGGGTTGTACGAGCAGTACTTC. Its protein product is CAWSRGLYEQYF.